The next 19 T cell receptor beta chains were all read from a single sample in a study of shared clonotypes between healthy human individuals. Only in-frame clones appear in the TCRdb table, and some are missing; sequencing was by immunoSEQ multiplex PCR. The data show over a million clones, approximately 80% seen once. The sequenced sample was memory CD4+ T cells from PBMCs. Sample subset: CD45RA-negative fraction. Receptors originate from a man aged 18-30 years in good health. Some clones in this sample may be carry-over from other donors' samples.

The genes are TRBV5-1 and TRBJ2-1, with TRBD2 matching over 8 bases. There are 15 residues in the CDR3. After removal of 7 bases from V and 2 bases from J, the junction contained 8 bases not matched to a gene. Germline V gene sequence: CDR1 SGHRS, CDR2 YFSETQ. CDR3 sequence: CASWASGQPYNEQFF. The CDR3 DNA sequence: TGCGCCAGCTGGGCTAGCGGGCAGCCCTACAATGAGCAGTTCTTC.

The rearrangement uses TRBV10-3 and TRBJ1-1; TRBD1 aligns across 10 bases. V shed 4 bases, J shed 8 bases, and the junction held 7 bases outside the gene matches. The CDR3 extends over 14 amino acids. Germline V gene sequence: CDR1 ENHRY, CDR2 SYGVKD. CDR3 sequence: CAISVASGQGEAFF. The DNA of the CDR3 is TGTGCCATCAGTGTTGCTTCGGGACAGGGGGAAGCTTTCTTT.

The chain has TRBV5-1 and TRBJ1-4; 11 bases align to TRBD1. The germline gives CDR1 SGHRS, CDR2 YFSETQ. Trimming removed 0 bases from V and 7 bases from J; junction bases left unmatched: 2. The CDR3 spans 15 residues. The CDR3: CASSLAGTGGEKLFF. The CDR3, as DNA: TGCGCCAGCAGCTTGGCCGGGACAGGGGGTGAAAAACTGTTTTTT.

Remarks on this clone: The same CDR3 arises from other DNA sequences in this sample as well. J is TRBJ2-5 and V is TRBV9, with D perhaps being TRBD1 or TRBD2 (5 bases each). The CDR3 contains 13 residues. Trimming cost V 0 bases and J 5 bases, with 8 bases left between them. Germline lookup yields CDR1 SGDLS and CDR2 YYNGEE. The CDR3: CASSVGREETQYF. The CDR3 DNA reads TGTGCCAGCAGCGTAGGCAGGGAGGAGACCCAGTACTTC.

V is TRBV28 and J is TRBJ2-2; TRBD1 aligns across 7 bases. V was pared by 10 bases and J by 4 bases, with 9 bases of the junction left unmatched. The CDR3 totals 14 residues. Germline assignment: CDR1 MDHEN and CDR2 SYDVKM. CDR3 nucleotides: TGTGCCACCCTCGGGACAGCCCCCACCGGGGAGCTGTTTTTT. It yields the protein CATLGTAPTGELFF.

V usage is TRBV28 and J usage is TRBJ2-7; 7 positions match TRBD1. The J segment lost 6 bases and the V segment lost 2 bases, leaving 7 bases of the junction unmatched. This CDR3 is 14 amino acids long. CDR1 MDHEN and CDR2 SYDVKM come from the germline V gene. CDR3 sequence: CASSLNEGTAEQYF. The CDR3 nucleotides read TGTGCCAGCAGTTTAAATGAAGGGACAGCCGAGCAGTACTTC.

This clone was recorded once. The chain is built from TRBV5-4 and TRBJ2-4; D is unclear. Trimming left V 1 base short and J 7 bases short, with 9 bases between. The CDR3 has 13 residues. Germline CDR1 and CDR2: SGHNT and YYREEE (reference sequence). The CDR3 loop is CASSLIGWNIQYF. The CDR3 DNA reads TGTGCCAGCAGCTTGATCGGGTGGAACATTCAGTACTTC.

The J gene is TRBJ1-5, the V gene TRBV6-1; D is ambiguous. The CDR3 consists of 14 residues. Looked up from germline, CDR1 is MNHNS and CDR2 is SASEGT. V shed 8 bases and J shed 2 bases, with 13 bases lying between them. CDR3 residues: CASQVVDGNQPQHF. CDR3 nucleotides: TGTGCCAGCCAGGTTGTAGACGGCAATCAGCCCCAGCATTTT.

The rearrangement uses TRBV5-1 and TRBJ2-5; unclear D gene. Germline-derived CDR1 and CDR2 are SGHRS and YFSETQ. Trimming cost V 4 bases and J 0 bases, with 10 bases left between them. The CDR3 consists of 14 residues. The CDR3 loop is CASSPGPDQETQYF. Here the CDR3 DNA reads TGCGCCAGCAGCCCTGGACCTGACCAAGAGACCCAGTACTTC.

This clone was recorded a few times. The rearrangement joins TRBV28 to TRBJ2-7; 7 nucleotides agree with TRBD1. Germline CDR1 reads MDHEN; CDR2 reads SYDVKM. The V and J ends lost 6 bases and 2 bases, in that order; junction bases with no gene match: 7. The CDR3 contains 14 residues. The CDR3: CASRGQPEPYEQYF. The CDR3 DNA follows: TGTGCCAGCAGGGGACAGCCAGAACCCTACGAGCAGTACTTC.

The gene calls are TRBV9 and TRBJ2-2, with D perhaps being TRBD1 or TRBD2 (5 bases each). Germline assignment: CDR1 SGDLS and CDR2 YYNGEE. The CDR3 runs 17 residues. V was cut by 4 bases and J by 3 bases, with 19 bases left in between. CDR3 sequence (DNA): TGTGCCAGCAGCCCTCACCGGGGACGGGATCACACCGGGGAGCTGTTTTTT. Translation gives CASSPHRGRDHTGELFF. Complete variable domain (other parts from reference TRBV9 and TRBJ2-2): DSGVTQTPKHLITATGQRVTLRCSPRSGDLSVYWYQQSLDQGLQFLIQYYNGEERAKGNILERFSAQQFPDLHSELNLSSLELGDSALYFCASSPHRGRDHTGELFFGEGSRLTVL.

Regarding this clone: Other DNA sequences in the sample encode the same CDR3. CDR3 region: CASSSLVTDTQYF. The CDR3 nucleotides read TGCGCCAGCAGCTCCCTAGTGACAGATACGCAGTATTTT. V and J are TRBV5-1 and TRBJ2-3; D is undetermined. CDR3 size: 13 residues. Between the trimmed V and J ends, which lost 3 bases and 3 bases, there was a span of 8 bases. CDR1 and CDR2 (germline): SGHRS, YFSETQ.

The chain combines TRBV18 with TRBJ1-1; D is ambiguous. This CDR3 is built from 13 residues. Germline V gene sequence: CDR1 KGHSH, CDR2 LQKENI. V dropped 3 bases and J dropped 4 bases, with 9 bases sitting between them. Here the CDR3 DNA reads TGTGCCAGCTCACCGGCTGTCGGCACTGAAGCTTTCTTT. Its translation: CASSPAVGTEAFF.

The rearrangement links TRBV28 to TRBJ1-5, with 8 bases fitting TRBD1. The CDR3 has 14 amino acids. With V trimmed by 4 bases and J by 7 bases, 6 bases remained unmatched. CDR1 MDHEN and CDR2 SYDVKM come from the germline V gene. The CDR3 loop is CASSSGQGGQPQHF. CDR3 sequence (DNA): TGTGCCAGCAGTTCCGGACAGGGTGGGCAGCCCCAGCATTTT.

J is TRBJ2-1 and V is TRBV5-6; no definite D call. Germline V lookup: CDR1 SGHDT, CDR2 YYEEEE. The CDR3 spans 15 residues. V lost 5 bases to trimming and J lost 8 bases, with 20 bases between them. This chain's CDR3 is CASSYRGFVVDEQFF. DNA for the CDR3: TGTGCCAGCAGTTATCGTGGTTTTGTTGTGGATGAGCAGTTCTTC. Combining the CDR3 with reference TRBV5-6 and TRBJ2-1 gives the whole variable domain DAGVTQSPTHLIKTRGQQVTLRCSPKSGHDTVSWYQQALGQGPQFIFQYYEEEERQRGNFPDRFSGHQFPNYSSELNVNALLLGDSALYLCASSYRGFVVDEQFFGPGTRLTVL.

The genes are TRBV18 and TRBJ1-1, with no clear D. Trimming cost V 0 bases and J 5 bases, with 13 bases left between them. Germline V lookup: CDR1 KGHSH, CDR2 LQKENI. The CDR3 is 15 residues long. The CDR3, as DNA: TGTGCCAGCTCACCACCCACTAACCTGGGGACTGAAGCTTTCTTT. This gives the protein CASSPPTNLGTEAFF.

The chain employs TRBV20-1 and TRBJ2-7; D is undetermined. Germline V lookup: CDR1 DFQATT, CDR2 SNEGSKA (reference sequence). The CDR3 extends over 10 amino acids. V dropped 6 bases and J dropped 4 bases, with 7 bases sitting between them. In nucleotides, the CDR3 is TGCAGTGCCCTCGAGTACGAGCAGTACTTC. This encodes CSALEYEQYF.

The chain has TRBV11-3 and TRBJ2-2, with D perhaps matching TRBD2 (5 bases). From germline, CDR1 is SGHNT and CDR2 YENEEA. The length of the CDR3 is 16 residues. The V and J ends lost 5 bases and 1 base respectively, with 14 bases between them. The CDR3 region is CASSPTGMKNTGELFF. DNA for the CDR3: TGTGCCAGCAGCCCAACCGGGATGAAGAACACCGGGGAGCTGTTTTTT.

The chain couples TRBV25-1 to TRBJ2-7; TRBD1 matches at 9 bases. With V trimmed by 6 bases and J by 5 bases, 11 bases remained unmatched. This CDR3 spans 15 amino acids. CDR1 is MGHDK, CDR2 SYGVNS, per germline. CDR3 sequence: CASRDPGTGSHEQYF. The CDR3 DNA reads as TGTGCCAGCAGAGACCCCGGGACAGGGTCTCACGAGCAGTACTTC.